Following are 10 T cell receptor beta chains from one sample sequenced in a study of cytomegalovirus exposure and HLA in healthy donors (dated by TCRdb to about 2017). The library was built by means of the immunoSEQ multiplex PCR assay. For the multiplex PCR, a mixture combining 60 forward primers for TCR Vbeta segments and 13 reverse primers for TCR Jbeta segments was used. Drawn from immuneACCESS, this table holds only the in-frame rearrangements with V and J called that TCRdb kept. Clones are partly lost; checked studies trace under half to an unresolved V gene and leave the rest unexplained. The sample profile shows roughly 98,000 clones; roughly 79% of them were found once. 1.5% to 2.5% of the sample is taken by the ten largest. Sequences were obtained from PBMCs. These receptor sequences come from a man between 40 and 49 years old in good health and CMV-seronegative.

There are a few counts of this clone. The J gene is TRBJ2-1, the V gene TRBV29-1; no clear D. The CDR3 covers 13 residues. V lost 1 base to trimming and J lost 7 bases, with 11 bases between them. Germline V CDR1 and CDR2: SQVTM, ANQGSEA. Here the CDR3 DNA reads TGCAGCGTTGAAGGACCTTGGCGGAATGAGCAGTTCTTC. This sequence encodes CSVEGPWRNEQFF.

This clone was seen once. The chain has TRBV10-1 and TRBJ2-5, with 7 positions matching TRBD1. The CDR3 contains 15 residues. Germline V gene data show CDR1 as WNHNN and CDR2 as SYGVQD (reference sequence). V lost 5 bases to trimming and J lost 5 bases; unmatched junction nucleotides: 11. The CDR3 DNA follows: TGCGCCAGCAGTTTTGCCGGCCAGGGGGTTGAGACCCAGTACTTC. Translated, it gives CASSFAGQGVETQYF.

The chain links TRBV7-2 to TRBJ2-5, with D possibly being TRBD2 (7 bases). The germline CDR1 and CDR2 sequences are SGHTA and FQGNSA. V was trimmed by 1 base and J by 5 bases, leaving 20 bases between them. The CDR3 has 17 amino acids. Here the CDR3 reads CASSLEGVGGPWETQYF. Written as DNA, the CDR3 is TGTGCCAGCAGCTTAGAGGGGGTGGGAGGGCCTTGGGAGACCCAGTACTTC.

The chain recombines TRBV5-1 with TRBJ1-6; 7 nucleotides line up with TRBD1. The CDR3 spans 15 residues. V shed 5 bases, J shed 9 bases, and the junction held 11 bases outside the gene matches. The V gene's germline CDR1 is SGHRS and CDR2 YFSETQ. CDR3 sequence reads: CASSQDRVSVSPLHF. DNA of the CDR3: TGCGCCAGCAGTCAAGACAGGGTGAGCGTTTCACCCCTCCACTTT. The variable domain in full, completed from reference TRBV5-1 and TRBJ1-6, reads KAGVTQTPRYLIKTRGQQVTLSCSPISGHRSVSWYQQTPGQGLQFLFEYFSETQRNKGNFPGRFSGRQFSNSRSEMNVSTLELGDSALYLCASSQDRVSVSPLHFGNGTRLTVT.

This clone has just one count. V usage is TRBV4-3 and J usage is TRBJ2-3; 7 bases align to TRBD2. Germline V gives CDR1 LGHNA, CDR2 YSLEER. The CDR3 spans 12 residues. Trimming cost V 4 bases and J 9 bases; bases outside gene matches: 4. For the CDR3, the DNA is TGCGCCAGCAGCCGGGACGGGGGGACGCAGTATTTT. Translating gives CASSRDGGTQYF.

The chain couples TRBV5-1 to TRBJ2-1; D unclear. Per the germline V gene, CDR1 is SGHRS and CDR2 is YFSETQ. The CDR3 length is 17 residues. Trimming took off 4 bases at V and 4 bases at J, with 21 bases between the two ends. CDR3 in amino acids: CASSGRIVSLPYNEQFF. CDR3 DNA sequence: TGCGCCAGCAGCGGGCGAATCGTATCCCTACCTTACAATGAGCAGTTCTTC.

The chain joins TRBV21-1 to TRBJ2-1; TRBD1, the table's D call, was not compared with the DNA. TRBV21-1 is flagged as a pseudogene. The CDR3 has 16 residues. CDR3 in DNA: TGTGCCAGCATCCCGGGAGGCACAGGGGGTTTTTGCGAGCAGTTCTTC. Translated: CASIPGGTGGFCEQFF.

V gene TRBV11-3 combines with J gene TRBJ2-5; D might be TRBD2 (6 bases). Trimming shortened V by 7 bases and J by 5 bases, and 17 bases separated the two germline ends. Looked up from germline, CDR1 is SGHNT and CDR2 is YENEEA. The CDR3 consists of 14 residues. For the CDR3, the DNA is TGTGCCAGCAACAACGGAGGGAGCGGCGAGACCCAGTACTTC. Its translation is CASNNGGSGETQYF.

This clone was detected only once. The rearrangement uses TRBV27 and TRBJ2-2; perhaps TRBD2 as D (7 bases). Germline CDR1 is MNHEY and CDR2 is SMNVEV (reference sequence). CDR3 length equals 16 residues. Trimming shortened V by 7 bases and J by 4 bases, and 19 bases separated the two germline ends. CDR3 residues: CASNPLGGGRTGELFF. CDR3 DNA sequence: TGTGCCAGCAACCCACTAGGGGGGGGGCGCACCGGGGAGCTGTTTTTT.

The chain joins TRBV28 to TRBJ2-3; D is uncertain. The V end lost 6 bases, the J end lost 0 bases, and 16 bases lay between the germline ends. This CDR3 comprises 16 residues. CDR1 is MDHEN, CDR2 SYDVKM, per germline. The CDR3 sequence: CASSQISIPSTDTQYF. As DNA, the CDR3 is TGTGCCAGCAGCCAGATTTCCATCCCTAGCACAGATACGCAGTATTTT.